The 16 T cell receptor beta chains below were found in one sample sequenced in a study of immune evolution from preneoplasia to lung adenocarcinoma. Sequenced by immunoSEQ multiplex PCR; TCRdb stores in-frame clones only, minus some. The sample gives around 40,000 clones, approximately 80% of which show up once; about 4.7% is in the top ten. Source material: FFPE invasive lung adenocarcinoma tissue. The receptors shown here come from a person between 55 and 69 years old with lung adenocarcinoma.

The chain couples TRBV5-6 to TRBJ2-7; 7 bases agree with TRBD1. Per the germline V gene, CDR1 is SGHDT and CDR2 is YYEEEE. After removal of 6 bases from V and 4 bases from J, the junction contained 1 base not matched to a gene. The CDR3 extends over 11 amino acids. The CDR3 nucleotides are TGTGCCAGCACCAGGGGGTACGAGCAGTACTTC. As protein: CASTRGYEQYF. Variable domain in full (rest from reference TRBV5-6 and TRBJ2-7): DAGVTQSPTHLIKTRGQQVTLRCSPKSGHDTVSWYQQALGQGPQFIFQYYEEEERQRGNFPDRFSGHQFPNYSSELNVNALLLGDSALYLCASTRGYEQYFGPGTRLTVT.

The CDR3 is CASSDGGWEAGPQYF. As DNA, the CDR3 is TGTGCCAGCAGTGACGGGGGATGGGAGGCCGGACCGCAGTATTTT. The J gene is TRBJ2-3, the V gene TRBV6-4; D may be TRBD2 (6 bases). Germline V gene sequence: CDR1 MRHNA, CDR2 SNTAGT. V was pared by 2 bases and J by 10 bases, with 19 bases between. CDR3 length: 15 residues.

V gene TRBV29-1 combines with J gene TRBJ2-5; TRBD2 might be the D (6 bases). This CDR3 comprises 15 residues. Trimming took off 6 bases at V and 5 bases at J, with 22 bases between the two ends. The germline V gene encodes CDR1 SQVTM and CDR2 ANQGSEA. In nucleotides, the CDR3 is TGCAGCGTGTGGGGGGTGGAGGGAGAGGGGGAGACCCAGTACTTC. It is translated as CSVWGVEGEGETQYF.

J is TRBJ2-5 and V is TRBV6-6, with D unclear. V was cut by 5 bases and J by 2 bases, with 3 bases left in between. Germline assignment: CDR1 MNHNY and CDR2 SVGAGI (reference sequence). This CDR3 spans 11 amino acids. DNA for the CDR3: TGTGCCAGCAGTATACAAGAGACCCAGTACTTC. This sequence encodes CASSIQETQYF.

The chain uses TRBV13 and TRBJ2-7; TRBD2 matches 8 bases. Germline V gene data show CDR1 as PRHDT and CDR2 as FYEKMQ (reference sequence). The ends lost 4 bases at V and 5 bases at J; junction bases unmatched: 13. The CDR3 extends over 16 amino acids. The DNA for the CDR3 is TGTGCCAGCAGCTCCAGGGCCGCCAGCGGGAGTAACGAGCAGTACTTC. Its translation: CASSSRAASGSNEQYF.

The chain recombines TRBV10-1 with TRBJ2-1; 9 bases agree with TRBD2. Germline CDR1 WNHNN, CDR2 SYGVQD (reference sequence). The trim removed 3 bases at V and 7 bases at J, leaving 13 bases unmatched. CDR3 length: 17 amino acids. The CDR3 coding sequence is TGCGCCAGCAGTGATGGTCTAGCGGGAAGTGTTTCGAATGAGCAGTTCTTC. It translates to CASSDGLAGSVSNEQFF.

The rearrangement links TRBV5-1 to TRBJ2-2; 9 bases map to TRBD1. V lost 4 bases to trimming and J lost 6 bases; unmatched junction nucleotides: 7. The V gene's germline CDR1 is SGHRS and CDR2 YFSETQ. This CDR3 is 15 amino acids long. The CDR3 region has the DNA TGCGCCAGCAGCGCGAGGACAGGGGCCCCCGGGGAGCTGTTTTTT. This gives the protein CASSARTGAPGELFF.

This clone has just a few counts. This sample includes further DNA sequences coding for the same CDR3. J is TRBJ1-1 and V is TRBV9; D uncertain. This CDR3 region has 13 residues. Germline loops: CDR1 SGDLS, CDR2 YYNGEE. V gave up 0 bases and J gave up 3 bases, with 6 bases separating them. The chain's CDR3 is CASSVVPYTEAFF. The CDR3 DNA follows: TGTGCCAGCAGCGTAGTTCCCTACACTGAAGCTTTCTTT. The variable domain in full, completed from reference TRBV9 and TRBJ1-1, reads DSGVTQTPKHLITATGQRVTLRCSPRSGDLSVYWYQQSLDQGLQFLIQYYNGEERAKGNILERFSAQQFPDLHSELNLSSLELGDSALYFCASSVVPYTEAFFGQGTRLTVV.

In DNA form, the CDR3 reads TGTGCCAGCAGCTTAGGAACGGCGAACAATGAGCAGTTCTTC. This translates into CASSLGTANNEQFF. The chain employs TRBV7-3 and TRBJ2-1, with no clear D. The CDR3 sequence is 14 residues long. Trimming shortened V by 2 bases and J by 5 bases, and 10 bases separated the two germline ends. Germline assignment: CDR1 SGHTA and CDR2 FQGTGA. Complete variable domain (other parts from reference TRBV7-3 and TRBJ2-1): GAGVSQTPSNKVTEKGKYVELRCDPISGHTALYWYRQSLGQGPEFLIYFQGTGAADDSGLPNDRFFAVRPEGSVSTLKIQRTERGDSAVYLCASSLGTANNEQFFGPGTRLTVL.

The rearrangement links TRBV5-1 to TRBJ2-5; D may be TRBD2 (5 bases). Trimming took 2 bases from V and 1 from J, leaving 6 bases between them. Germline V gene lookup returns CDR1 SGHRS and CDR2 YFSETQ. This CDR3 is 13 amino acids long. The CDR3 reads CASSFGVQETQYF. CDR3 nucleotide sequence: TGCGCCAGCAGCTTCGGGGTCCAAGAGACCCAGTACTTC.

The chain couples TRBV7-3 to TRBJ1-1; 7 bases agree with TRBD1. The CDR3 consists of 15 residues. Germline V gene sequence: CDR1 SGHTA, CDR2 FQGTGA. Unmatched junction bases numbered 4, after V lost 0 bases and J lost 3 bases. The CDR3 DNA follows: TGTGCCAGCAGCTTAACAGGGGGCGAGGACACTGAAGCTTTCTTT. This sequence encodes CASSLTGGEDTEAFF.

The chain combines TRBV6-5 with TRBJ1-5; 11 bases are shared with TRBD1. The germline V gene encodes CDR1 MNHEY and CDR2 SVGAGI. The CDR3 has 14 amino acids. V lost 4 bases, J lost 5 bases, and 1 base stayed unmatched. The CDR3 reads CASSWTGGDQPQHF. In DNA form, the CDR3 reads TGTGCCAGCAGTTGGACAGGGGGCGATCAGCCCCAGCATTTT.

The chain uses TRBV30 and TRBJ2-2; D not resolved. The ends were cut back, 1 base at V and 5 bases at J, with 5 bases in the middle. Looked up from germline, CDR1 is GTSNPN and CDR2 is SVGIG (reference sequence). The CDR3 has 12 residues. This CDR3 reads CAWSAVTGELFF. As DNA, the CDR3 is TGTGCCTGGAGTGCCGTGACCGGGGAGCTGTTTTTT.

V and J are TRBV5-6 and TRBJ1-3; D possibly corresponds to TRBD1 (6 bases). This CDR3 has 14 residues. Trimming removed 3 bases from V and 2 bases from J, with 9 bases in between. Looked up from germline, CDR1 is SGHDT and CDR2 is YYEEEE. CDR3 sequence (DNA): TGTGCCAGCAGCTGGGACACTACTGGAAACACCATATATTTT. This sequence encodes CASSWDTTGNTIYF. Combining the CDR3 with reference TRBV5-6 and TRBJ1-3 gives the whole variable domain DAGVTQSPTHLIKTRGQQVTLRCSPKSGHDTVSWYQQALGQGPQFIFQYYEEEERQRGNFPDRFSGHQFPNYSSELNVNALLLGDSALYLCASSWDTTGNTIYFGEGSWLTVV.

V and J are TRBV5-4 and TRBJ2-1; the match to TRBD2 covers 7 bases. Losses at the gene ends were 4 bases for V and 0 bases for J; bases not matched to a gene: 7. CDR3 size: 16 residues. Germline-derived CDR1 and CDR2 are SGHNT and YYREEE (reference sequence). The CDR3 DNA reads as TGTGCCAGCAGCCTTCCGGGGGGAGGCTCCTACAATGAGCAGTTCTTC. The encoded protein is CASSLPGGGSYNEQFF.

This chain links TRBV4-1 with TRBJ1-3; D is undetermined. The germline V gene has CDR1 MGHRA and CDR2 YSYEKL. Trimming took 7 bases from V and 0 from J, leaving 10 bases between them. The CDR3 totals 14 residues. CDR3 region: CASNQPHSGNTIYF. In nucleotides, the CDR3 is TGCGCCAGCAACCAGCCCCACTCTGGAAACACCATATATTTT.